The present T cell receptor (beta chain) was sequenced within a study of shared clonotypes between healthy human individuals. Points from the study as a whole: Naive CD4 clonotypes were shared across a few donors at about 5.3%.

Assay: immunoSEQ multiplex PCR; the TCRdb copy retains only in-frame clones and omits some. The sample shows around 600,000 clones, more than 95% of them seen only once. The CDR3 extends over 19 amino acids. Germline values: CDR1 SGHVS, CDR2 FNYEAQ. The V end was cut by 0 bases, the J end by 2 bases, with 21 bases between. Terminally differentiated effector memory CD45RA+ cells were excluded by CCR7 positive selection of CD45RO-negative cells. Study donors comprised healthy, HIV-negative adults devoid of recent acute infection or vaccination. On this clone itself: The target antigen is unknown.

The receptor was isolated from a man aged 30 to 39 in good health. This chain connects TRBV7-6 to TRBJ2-3; D possibly matches TRBD1 or TRBD2 (5 bases each). The sequenced sample consisted of naive CD8+ T cells sorted from blood. The CDR3 coding sequence is TGTGCCAGCAGCTTAGCGGGGGTTAGAGGCCATGAATTCACAGATACGCAGTATTTT. It specifies CASSLAGVRGHEFTDTQYF.